One and the same sample provided the 4 T cell receptor beta chains below, sequenced in a study of T cell responses to AZD1222 COVID-19 vaccine. Profiling relied on immunoSEQ multiplex PCR, and the TCRdb table lists in-frame clones only, not all of them. Counted here are 150,000 to 200,000 clones, 93% occurring once; the ten biggest clones make up roughly 0.9%. The sample was peripheral blood, taken on day 0 of AZD1222 vaccination. The origin of the receptors is an adult in good health.

J is TRBJ1-4 and V is TRBV6-5; D remains unclear. V lost 6 bases and J 8 bases, leaving 19 bases between the germline ends. CDR1 is MNHEY, CDR2 SVGAGI, per germline. The CDR3 is 15 amino acids. CDR3 sequence: CASRGAYGPGEKLFF. The CDR3 nucleotides read TGTGCCAGCAGGGGAGCGTACGGTCCGGGAGAAAAACTGTTTTTT.

This clone occurred a few times. This chain uses TRBV4-1 with TRBJ1-1, with no clear D. The germline V and J ends were trimmed by 0 bases and 1 base, with 12 bases remaining between them. The CDR3 sequence is 16 residues long. Germline V gene lookup returns CDR1 MGHRA and CDR2 YSYEKL. The CDR3 DNA sequence: TGCGCCAGCAGCCAAGATTATCTCGAGGGGAACACTGAAGCTTTCTTT. Protein product: CASSQDYLEGNTEAFF.

The chain joins TRBV24-1 to TRBJ2-1; 7 positions match TRBD2. The CDR3 spans 14 residues. Unmatched junction bases numbered 2, after V lost 0 bases and J lost 7 bases. Germline lookup yields CDR1 KGHDR and CDR2 SFDVKD. CDR3 region: CATSDLTSANEQFF. The CDR3 DNA reads TGTGCCACCAGTGATTTGACTAGCGCAAATGAGCAGTTCTTC.

The chain joins TRBV7-3 to TRBJ2-1, with TRBD1 as a possible D gene (8 bases). From germline, CDR1 is SGHTA and CDR2 FQGTGA. Deletions cut 2 bases from V and 7 bases from J, with 15 bases between. CDR3 length equals 15 residues. As DNA, the CDR3 is TGTGCCAGCAGCTTAGGCGGACAGGGAGGGAATGAGCAGTTCTTC. As protein: CASSLGGQGGNEQFF.